This record looks at one TCR beta chain sequence and its context. The length of the CDR3 is 12 residues. Trimming cost V 5 bases and J 7 bases, with 9 bases left between them. The germline V gene encodes CDR1 PRHDT and CDR2 FYEKMQ (reference sequence). The data were taken from a study of brain T cells in children with intractable seizures. Sequenced by immunoSEQ multiplex PCR; TCRdb stores in-frame clones only, minus some. Altogether 60,000 to 85,000 clones are present, approximately 94% being singletons, with the ten largest covering approximately 1.5%. Only cases whose brain tissue showed the highest T cell transcript signatures were sequenced.

The TCR originated in a boy under three years old with tuberous sclerosis and intractable seizures. The chain uses TRBV13 and TRBJ2-1; possible D gene TRBD2, 5 bases. Source: peripheral blood, taken at surgery. The CDR3 protein is CASSLLGNEQFF. The DNA of the CDR3 is TGTGCCAGCAGCCTACTAGGGAATGAGCAGTTCTTC.